This T cell receptor beta chain derives from a study of T cells in Graves' hyperthyroidism and ophthalmopathy. The investigators amplified TCR beta CDR3 regions from RNA transcripts. Researchers ran a first-round RT-PCR on the TCR CDR3 using the HTBI primer set. TCRdb re-called the multiplex PCR reads with MiXCR, one entry per CDR3 protein. The table includes a few hundred thousand distinct CDR3 sequences, approximately 15% detected once. Trimming removed 6 bases from V and 1 base from J; junction bases left unmatched: 5. The CDR3 has 14 amino acids. Germline-derived CDR1 and CDR2 are SNHLY and FYNNEI. Findings of the study overall: Most thyroid clonotypes that were expanded above 0.001 also turned up in blood. Ophthalmopathy could be told apart from stable hyperthyroidism with a 13 V-J model.

This clonotype was seen many times. The antigen is not known. Material: blood. The source is a middle-aged woman with Graves' hyperthyroidism. The rearrangement links TRBV2 to TRBJ1-2, with 7 bases matching TRBD1. The DNA for the CDR3 is TGTGCCAGCAGACGGGACAGAGATAACTATGGCTACACCTTC. It translates to CASRRDRDNYGYTF.